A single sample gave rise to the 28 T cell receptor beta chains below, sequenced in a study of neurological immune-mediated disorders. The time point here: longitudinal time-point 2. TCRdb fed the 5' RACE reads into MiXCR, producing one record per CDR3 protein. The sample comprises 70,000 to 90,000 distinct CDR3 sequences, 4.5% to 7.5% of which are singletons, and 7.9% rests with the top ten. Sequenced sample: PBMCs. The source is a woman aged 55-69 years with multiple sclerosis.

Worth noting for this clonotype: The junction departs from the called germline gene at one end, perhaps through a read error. CDR3 nucleotides: TGTACCAGCAGCCAAACAACAGATAACTATGGCTACACCTTC. Amino acid sequence: CTSSQTTDNYGYTF. The chain recombines TRBV3-1 with TRBJ1-2; D remains ambiguous. Germline lookup yields CDR1 LGHDT and CDR2 YNNKEL (reference sequence). The CDR3 is 14 residues long.

The CDR3 here is CSASPGQQETQYF. The CDR3 bases are TGCAGTGCGTCGCCGGGACAGCAAGAGACCCAGTACTTC. The chain carries TRBV20-1 and TRBJ2-5, with TRBD1 matching 7 bases. The CDR3 runs to 13 residues. Trimming took 6 bases from V and 2 from J; bases not matched to a gene: 6. Per the germline V gene, CDR1 is DFQATT and CDR2 is SNEGSKA (reference sequence).

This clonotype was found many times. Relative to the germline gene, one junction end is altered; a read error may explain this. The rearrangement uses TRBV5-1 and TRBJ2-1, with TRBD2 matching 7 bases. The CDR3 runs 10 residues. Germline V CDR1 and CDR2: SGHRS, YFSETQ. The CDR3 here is CASSLDGGNF. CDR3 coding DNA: TGCGCCAGCAGCTTGGACGGGGGGAACTTC. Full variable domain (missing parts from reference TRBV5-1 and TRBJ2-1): KAGVTQTPRYLIKTRGQQVTLSCSPISGHRSVSWYQQTPGQGLQFLFEYFSETQRNKGNFPGRFSGRQFSNSRSEMNVSTLELGDSALYLCASSLDGGNFGPGTRLTVL.

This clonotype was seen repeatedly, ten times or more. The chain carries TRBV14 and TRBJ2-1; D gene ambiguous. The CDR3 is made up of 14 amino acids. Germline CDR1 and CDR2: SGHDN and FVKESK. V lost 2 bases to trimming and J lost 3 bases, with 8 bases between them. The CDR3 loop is CASSQSQSYNEQFF. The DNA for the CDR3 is TGTGCCAGCAGCCAAAGTCAGAGCTACAATGAGCAGTTCTTC.

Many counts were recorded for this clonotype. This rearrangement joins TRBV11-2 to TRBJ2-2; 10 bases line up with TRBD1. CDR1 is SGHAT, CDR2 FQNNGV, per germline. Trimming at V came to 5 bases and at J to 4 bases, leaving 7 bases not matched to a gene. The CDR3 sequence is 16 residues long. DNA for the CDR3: TGTGCCAGCAGCCCCCCTGGACAGGGGGGCACCGGGGAGCTGTTTTTT. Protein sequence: CASSPPGQGGTGELFF.

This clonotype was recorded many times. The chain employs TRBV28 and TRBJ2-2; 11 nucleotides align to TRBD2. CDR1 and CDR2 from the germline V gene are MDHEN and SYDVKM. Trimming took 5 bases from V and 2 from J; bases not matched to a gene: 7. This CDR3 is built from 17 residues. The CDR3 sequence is CASSAAGLADNTGELFF. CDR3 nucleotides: TGTGCCAGCAGTGCCGCGGGACTAGCGGATAACACCGGGGAGCTGTTTTTT. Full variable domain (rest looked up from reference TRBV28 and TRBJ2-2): DVKVTQSSRYLVKRTGEKVFLECVQDMDHENMFWYRQDPGLGLRLIYFSYDVKMKEKGDIPEGYSVSREKKERFSLILESASTNQTSMYLCASSAAGLADNTGELFFGEGSRLTVL.

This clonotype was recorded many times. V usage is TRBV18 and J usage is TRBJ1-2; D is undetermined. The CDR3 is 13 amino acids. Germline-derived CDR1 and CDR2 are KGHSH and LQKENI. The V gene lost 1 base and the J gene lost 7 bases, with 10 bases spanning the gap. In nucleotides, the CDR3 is TGTGCCAGCTCACCACTTGGCGATCGTGGCTACACCTTC. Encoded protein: CASSPLGDRGYTF. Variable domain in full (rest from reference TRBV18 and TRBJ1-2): NAGVMQNPRHLVRRRGQEARLRCSPMKGHSHVYWYRQLPEEGLKFMVYLQKENIIDESGMPKERFSAEFPKEGPSILRIQQVVRGDSAAYFCASSPLGDRGYTFGSGTRLTVV.

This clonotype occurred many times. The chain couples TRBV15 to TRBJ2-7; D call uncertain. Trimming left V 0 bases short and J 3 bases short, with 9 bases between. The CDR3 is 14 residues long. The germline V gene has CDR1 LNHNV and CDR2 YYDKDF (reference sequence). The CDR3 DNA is TGTGCCACCAGCAGAGATAACAGAGACTACGAGCAGTACTTC. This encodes CATSRDNRDYEQYF.

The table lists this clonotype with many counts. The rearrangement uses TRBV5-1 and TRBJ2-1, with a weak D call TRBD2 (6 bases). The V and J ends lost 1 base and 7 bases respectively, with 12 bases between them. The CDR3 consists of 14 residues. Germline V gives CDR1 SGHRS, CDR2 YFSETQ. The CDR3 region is CASSLNGGANEQFF. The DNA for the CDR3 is TGCGCCAGCAGCTTGAACGGGGGAGCGAATGAGCAGTTCTTC.

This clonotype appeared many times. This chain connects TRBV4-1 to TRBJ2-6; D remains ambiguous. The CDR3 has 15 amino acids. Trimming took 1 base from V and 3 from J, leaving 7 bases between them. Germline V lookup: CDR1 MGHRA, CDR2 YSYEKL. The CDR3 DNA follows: TGCGCCAGCAGCCAAGCGAGGATTGGGGCCAACGTCCTGACTTTC. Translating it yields CASSQARIGANVLTF.

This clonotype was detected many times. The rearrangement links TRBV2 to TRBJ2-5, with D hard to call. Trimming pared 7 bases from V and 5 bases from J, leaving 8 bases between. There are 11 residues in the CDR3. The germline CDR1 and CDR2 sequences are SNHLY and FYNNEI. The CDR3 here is CASTMRETQYF. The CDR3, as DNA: TGTGCCAGCACAATGCGGGAGACCCAGTACTTC.

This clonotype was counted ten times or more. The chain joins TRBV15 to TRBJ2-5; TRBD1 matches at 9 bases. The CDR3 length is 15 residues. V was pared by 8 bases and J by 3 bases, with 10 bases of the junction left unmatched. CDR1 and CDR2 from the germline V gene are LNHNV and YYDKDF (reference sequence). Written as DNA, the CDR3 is TGTGCCACCCGGGCACAGGGGGCTATAGAAGAGACCCAGTACTTC. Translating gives CATRAQGAIEETQYF. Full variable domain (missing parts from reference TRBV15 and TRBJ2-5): DAMVIQNPRYQVTQFGKPVTLSCSQTLNHNVMYWYQQKSSQAPKLLFHYYDKDFNNEADTPDNFQSRRPNTSFCFLDIRSPGLGDTAMYLCATRAQGAIEETQYFGPGTRLLVL.

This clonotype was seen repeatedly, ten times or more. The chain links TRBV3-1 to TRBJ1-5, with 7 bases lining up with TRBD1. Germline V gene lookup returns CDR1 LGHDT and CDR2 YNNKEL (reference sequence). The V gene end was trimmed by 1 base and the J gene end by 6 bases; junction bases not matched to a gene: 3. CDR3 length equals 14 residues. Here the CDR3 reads CASSQVHRGQPQHF. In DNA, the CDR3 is TGTGCCAGCAGCCAAGTACACAGGGGTCAGCCCCAGCATTTT.

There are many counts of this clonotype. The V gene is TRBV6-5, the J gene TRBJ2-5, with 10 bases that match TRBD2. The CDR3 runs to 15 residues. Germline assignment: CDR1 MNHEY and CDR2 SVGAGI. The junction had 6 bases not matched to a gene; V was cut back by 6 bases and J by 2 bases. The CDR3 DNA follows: TGTGCCAGCAGCCGACAGACTAGCGGGCAAGAGACCCAGTACTTC. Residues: CASSRQTSGQETQYF.

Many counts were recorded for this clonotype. As DNA, the CDR3 is TGTGCCAGCAGACCGTTGGGGGGCTCCTACAATGAGCAGTTCTTC. Encoded protein: CASRPLGGSYNEQFF. The chain has TRBV12-3 or TRBV12-4 and TRBJ2-1; a weak D match, TRBD2 (6 bases). This CDR3 contains 15 residues. Trimming pared 6 bases from V and 0 bases from J, leaving 12 bases between.

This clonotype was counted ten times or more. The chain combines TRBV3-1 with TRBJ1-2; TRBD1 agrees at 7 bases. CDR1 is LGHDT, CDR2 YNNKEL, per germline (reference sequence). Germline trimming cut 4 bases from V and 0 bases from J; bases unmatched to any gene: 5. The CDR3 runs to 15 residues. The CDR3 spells CASSPSDRPNYGYTF. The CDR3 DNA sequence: TGTGCCAGCAGCCCTTCGGACAGGCCTAACTATGGCTACACCTTC. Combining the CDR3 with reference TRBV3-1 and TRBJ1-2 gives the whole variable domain DTAVSQTPKYLVTQMGNDKSIKCEQNLGHDTMYWYKQDSKKFLKIMFSYNNKELIINETVPNRFSPKSPDKAHLNLHINSLELGDSAVYFCASSPSDRPNYGYTFGSGTRLTVV.

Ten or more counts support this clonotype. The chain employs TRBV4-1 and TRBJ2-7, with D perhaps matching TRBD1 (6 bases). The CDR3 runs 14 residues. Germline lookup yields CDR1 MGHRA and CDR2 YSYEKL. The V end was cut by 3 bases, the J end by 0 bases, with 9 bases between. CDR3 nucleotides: TGCGCCAGCAGCCAGACGGACAGCTCCTACGAGCAGTACTTC. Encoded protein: CASSQTDSSYEQYF.

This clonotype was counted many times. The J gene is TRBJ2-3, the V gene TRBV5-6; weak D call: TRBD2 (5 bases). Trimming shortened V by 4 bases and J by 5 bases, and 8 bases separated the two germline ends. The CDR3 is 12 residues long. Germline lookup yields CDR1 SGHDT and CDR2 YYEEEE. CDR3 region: CASSRDVDTQYF. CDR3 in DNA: TGTGCCAGCAGCCGGGATGTAGATACGCAGTATTTT.

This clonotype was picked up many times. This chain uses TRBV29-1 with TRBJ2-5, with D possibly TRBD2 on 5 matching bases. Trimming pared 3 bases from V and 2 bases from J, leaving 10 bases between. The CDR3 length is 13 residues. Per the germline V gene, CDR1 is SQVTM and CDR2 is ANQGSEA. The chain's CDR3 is CSVDGRGQETQYF. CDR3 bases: TGCAGCGTTGATGGTCGGGGACAAGAGACCCAGTACTTC.

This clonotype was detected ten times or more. As DNA, the CDR3 is TGTGCCAGCAGTTTACACACTAGCGGGGGGGCGGCCGAGCAGTACTTC. Amino acids: CASSLHTSGGAAEQYF. The chain recombines TRBV27 with TRBJ2-7; 13 bases are shared with TRBD2. The CDR3 is made up of 16 amino acids. CDR1 and CDR2 from the germline V gene are MNHEY and SMNVEV (reference sequence). With 2 bases clipped from V and 6 bases from J, the junction kept 7 bases outside the gene matches.

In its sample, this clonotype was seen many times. The CDR3 nucleotides read TGTGCCAGCAGTTTTCGGGTTTCGGGATACACCGGGGAGCTGTTTTTT. Protein sequence: CASSFRVSGYTGELFF. The V and J genes are TRBV12-3 or TRBV12-4 and TRBJ2-2, with a weak D call TRBD2 (5 bases). This CDR3 contains 16 residues. V was cut by 3 bases and J by 3 bases, with 14 bases left in between.

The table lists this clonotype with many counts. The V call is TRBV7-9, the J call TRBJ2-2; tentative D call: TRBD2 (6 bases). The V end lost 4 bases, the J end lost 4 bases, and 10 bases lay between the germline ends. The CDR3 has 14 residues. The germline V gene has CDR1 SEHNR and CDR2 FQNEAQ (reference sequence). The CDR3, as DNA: TGTGCCAGCAGCTGGGGGACTTCCACCGGGGAGCTGTTTTTT. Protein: CASSWGTSTGELFF.

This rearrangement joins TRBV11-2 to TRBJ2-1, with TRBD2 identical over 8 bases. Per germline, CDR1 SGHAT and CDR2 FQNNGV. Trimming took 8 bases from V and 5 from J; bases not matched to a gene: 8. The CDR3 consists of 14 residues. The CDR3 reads CASRRAGGNNEQFF. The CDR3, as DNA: TGTGCCAGCCGACGGGCGGGGGGTAACAATGAGCAGTTCTTC.

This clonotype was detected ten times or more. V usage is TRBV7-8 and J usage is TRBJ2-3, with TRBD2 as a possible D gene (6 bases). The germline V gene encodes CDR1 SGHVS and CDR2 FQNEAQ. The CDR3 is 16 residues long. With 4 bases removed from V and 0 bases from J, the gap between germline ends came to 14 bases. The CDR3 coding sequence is TGTGCCAGCAGCTCGCAGCAGGGACTGAGCACAGATACGCAGTATTTT. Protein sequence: CASSSQQGLSTDTQYF.

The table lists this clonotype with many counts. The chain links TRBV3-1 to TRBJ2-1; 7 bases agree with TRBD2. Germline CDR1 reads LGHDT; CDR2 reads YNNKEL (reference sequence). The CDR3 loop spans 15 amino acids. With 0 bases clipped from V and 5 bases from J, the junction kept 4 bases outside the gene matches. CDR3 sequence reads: CASSQDWGGNNEQFF. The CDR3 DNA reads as TGTGCCAGCAGCCAAGATTGGGGAGGGAACAATGAGCAGTTCTTC.

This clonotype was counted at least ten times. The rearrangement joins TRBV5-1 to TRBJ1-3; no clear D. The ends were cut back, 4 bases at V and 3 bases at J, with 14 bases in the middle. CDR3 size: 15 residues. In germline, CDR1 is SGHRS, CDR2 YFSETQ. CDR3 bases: TGCGCCAGCAGCCTTGAGGGAGGCAGTGGAAACACCATATATTTT. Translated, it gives CASSLEGGSGNTIYF.

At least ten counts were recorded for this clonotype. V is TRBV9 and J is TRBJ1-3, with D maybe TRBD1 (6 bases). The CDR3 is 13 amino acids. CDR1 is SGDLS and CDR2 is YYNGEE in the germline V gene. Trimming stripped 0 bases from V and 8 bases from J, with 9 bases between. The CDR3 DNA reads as TGTGCCAGCAGCGTAGGACAGGAGGACACCATATATTTT. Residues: CASSVGQEDTIYF.

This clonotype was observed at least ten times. CDR3 region: CSATDPGTHRETQYF. DNA for the CDR3: TGCAGTGCTACCGACCCCGGGACTCACCGGGAGACCCAGTACTTC. The rearrangement uses TRBV20-1 and TRBJ2-5; D may be TRBD2 (6 bases). Trimming took off 4 bases at V and 5 bases at J, with 20 bases between the two ends. This CDR3 has 15 amino acids. In germline, CDR1 is DFQATT, CDR2 SNEGSKA (reference sequence).